Listed below are T cell receptor beta chains from one sample, sequenced in a study of T cell responses to AZD1222 COVID-19 vaccine. The protocol was immunoSEQ multiplex PCR, while the TCRdb copy is restricted to in-frame clones and leaves out a portion. The data show roughly 110,000 clones, with approximately 87% seen just once and approximately 5% held by the top ten. The sample was peripheral blood, taken on day 0 of AZD1222 vaccination. The receptors originated from an adult in good health. Each CDR3 is given with its conserved first and last residue. The D gene is left open where the match is weak. Rows give clone size only sometimes, using once, few, many, or a class for an expanded clone.

clone_size: few; v_call: TRBV5-1; j_call: TRBJ1-2; d_call: TRBD1; cdr3_aa: CASSLTPSGQGANEGGYTF
clone_size: -; v_call: TRBV10-3; j_call: TRBJ2-7; d_call: -; cdr3_aa: CAVIRGDYEQYF
clone_size: -; v_call: TRBV5-1; j_call: TRBJ2-3; d_call: TRBD2; cdr3_aa: CASSLDSGRADTQYF
clone_size: once; v_call: TRBV6-5; j_call: TRBJ1-6; d_call: -; cdr3_aa: CASSYRQGNNSPLHF
clone_size: -; v_call: TRBV11-2; j_call: TRBJ2-2; d_call: TRBD1; cdr3_aa: CASSPRQGNTGELFF
clone_size: -; v_call: TRBV9; j_call: TRBJ1-1; d_call: -; cdr3_aa: CASSVKEGRNTEAFF
clone_size: -; v_call: TRBV6-2/TRBV6-3; j_call: TRBJ1-1; d_call: -; cdr3_aa: CASSYVEDTEAFF
clone_size: -; v_call: TRBV24-1; j_call: TRBJ2-5; d_call: TRBD2; cdr3_aa: CATSSGTSGRQTQYF
clone_size: -; v_call: TRBV18; j_call: TRBJ1-1; d_call: -; cdr3_aa: CASSPRDTEAFF
clone_size: -; v_call: TRBV24-1; j_call: TRBJ2-1; d_call: -; cdr3_aa: CATSELVPPEQFF
clone_size: once; v_call: TRBV10-2; j_call: TRBJ2-1; d_call: TRBD2; cdr3_aa: CASSESGLAGHNEQFF
clone_size: -; v_call: TRBV5-6; j_call: TRBJ1-2; d_call: -; cdr3_aa: CASSPQGAHYGYTF
clone_size: -; v_call: TRBV30; j_call: TRBJ1-5; d_call: -; cdr3_aa: CAWCQGGDQPQHF
clone_size: -; v_call: TRBV3-1/TRBV3-2; j_call: TRBJ2-5; d_call: -; cdr3_aa: CASSFSGGGETQYF
clone_size: -; v_call: TRBV7-9; j_call: TRBJ2-1; d_call: -; cdr3_aa: CASSPASSSYNEQFF
clone_size: -; v_call: TRBV27; j_call: TRBJ1-5; d_call: TRBD1; cdr3_aa: CASKEGAANQPQHF
clone_size: -; v_call: TRBV27; j_call: TRBJ1-2; d_call: TRBD1; cdr3_aa: CASSPRDRVSGGYTF
clone_size: -; v_call: TRBV30; j_call: TRBJ2-5; d_call: -; cdr3_aa: CAWSGAGQETQYF
clone_size: -; v_call: TRBV11-2; j_call: TRBJ2-1; d_call: TRBD2; cdr3_aa: CASSLTSSGTGYNEQFF
clone_size: -; v_call: TRBV28; j_call: TRBJ2-7; d_call: TRBD2; cdr3_aa: CASSSSGTSGIYEQYF
clone_size: -; v_call: TRBV28; j_call: TRBJ1-1; d_call: -; cdr3_aa: CASSPHSGTLEAFF
clone_size: -; v_call: TRBV18; j_call: TRBJ1-1; d_call: -; cdr3_aa: CASSSGSNTEAFF
clone_size: -; v_call: TRBV7-9; j_call: TRBJ1-4; d_call: -; cdr3_aa: CASSFLGRGEEKLFF
clone_size: -; v_call: TRBV11-3; j_call: TRBJ2-2; d_call: -; cdr3_aa: CASSFLPTGELFF
clone_size: -; v_call: TRBV6-6; j_call: TRBJ1-1; d_call: -; cdr3_aa: CASSYLQGNTEAFF
clone_size: -; v_call: TRBV7-2; j_call: TRBJ2-3; d_call: -; cdr3_aa: CASEGAVDTQYF
clone_size: -; v_call: TRBV18; j_call: TRBJ2-4; d_call: -; cdr3_aa: CASSPPDTQNIQYF
clone_size: -; v_call: TRBV5-6; j_call: TRBJ2-1; d_call: TRBD2; cdr3_aa: CASSLATGGVSYNEQFF
clone_size: -; v_call: TRBV27; j_call: TRBJ1-1; d_call: -; cdr3_aa: CASSLHRVLLLYTEAFF
clone_size: -; v_call: TRBV9; j_call: TRBJ1-1; d_call: -; cdr3_aa: CASSVHELNTEAFF
clone_size: -; v_call: TRBV5-6; j_call: TRBJ1-3; d_call: TRBD1; cdr3_aa: CASSLVAGGPYLRNTIYF
clone_size: -; v_call: TRBV28; j_call: TRBJ2-7; d_call: -; cdr3_aa: CASSSAGYEQYF
clone_size: -; v_call: TRBV19; j_call: TRBJ2-1; d_call: TRBD2; cdr3_aa: CASSIDTGTSGYNEQFF
clone_size: -; v_call: TRBV24-1; j_call: TRBJ2-3; d_call: TRBD1; cdr3_aa: CATSDLGTGAGDTQYF
clone_size: -; v_call: TRBV11-2; j_call: TRBJ1-2; d_call: -; cdr3_aa: CASSWGQGDGYTF
clone_size: -; v_call: TRBV21-1; j_call: TRBJ1-5; d_call: -; cdr3_aa: CASSRQDSLNQPQHF
clone_size: -; v_call: TRBV4-2; j_call: TRBJ2-3; d_call: TRBD2; cdr3_aa: CASSRISSGALAQYF
clone_size: -; v_call: TRBV10-3; j_call: TRBJ1-1; d_call: -; cdr3_aa: CAISEATAQRTEAFF
clone_size: -; v_call: TRBV7-8; j_call: TRBJ1-5; d_call: -; cdr3_aa: CASSLAGGGNQPQHF
clone_size: once; v_call: TRBV3-1/TRBV3-2; j_call: TRBJ1-2; d_call: -; cdr3_aa: CASSQDQGRKNAGYTF
clone_size: -; v_call: TRBV19; j_call: TRBJ2-2; d_call: TRBD1; cdr3_aa: CASTTGQGNTGELFF
clone_size: -; v_call: TRBV6-5; j_call: TRBJ1-6; d_call: -; cdr3_aa: CASSYSENSPLHF
clone_size: -; v_call: TRBV10-3; j_call: TRBJ2-5; d_call: -; cdr3_aa: CAISEQQETQYF
clone_size: -; v_call: TRBV28; j_call: TRBJ1-5; d_call: -; cdr3_aa: CASSTGQRNNQPQHF
clone_size: -; v_call: TRBV27; j_call: TRBJ2-7; d_call: -; cdr3_aa: CASSRGHRPYEQYF
clone_size: -; v_call: TRBV6-5; j_call: TRBJ1-3; d_call: -; cdr3_aa: CASSYGFSGNTIYF
clone_size: -; v_call: TRBV6-6; j_call: TRBJ2-2; d_call: -; cdr3_aa: CASSSRNTGELFF
clone_size: -; v_call: TRBV7-2; j_call: TRBJ2-1; d_call: -; cdr3_aa: CASSLEVDEQFF
clone_size: -; v_call: TRBV7-6; j_call: TRBJ2-7; d_call: TRBD1; cdr3_aa: CASSLGNGQGAYEQYF
clone_size: -; v_call: TRBV7-2; j_call: TRBJ2-5; d_call: -; cdr3_aa: CASSLAAMYQETQYF
clone_size: -; v_call: TRBV5-4; j_call: TRBJ2-3; d_call: -; cdr3_aa: CASSLAGTQLSTDTQYF
clone_size: -; v_call: TRBV6-5; j_call: TRBJ1-1; d_call: -; cdr3_aa: CASSYGWGNTEAFF
clone_size: -; v_call: TRBV10-3; j_call: TRBJ2-1; d_call: TRBD2; cdr3_aa: CATESTSVYNEQFF
clone_size: few; v_call: TRBV7-9; j_call: TRBJ1-2; d_call: TRBD1; cdr3_aa: CASSPPDRDRYYGYTF
clone_size: -; v_call: TRBV9; j_call: TRBJ2-1; d_call: -; cdr3_aa: CASSSGTRTYNEQFF
clone_size: -; v_call: TRBV15; j_call: TRBJ1-6; d_call: -; cdr3_aa: CATSRDDSPLHF
clone_size: -; v_call: TRBV18; j_call: TRBJ2-3; d_call: TRBD2; cdr3_aa: CASSSTSGRSTDTQYF
clone_size: -; v_call: TRBV19; j_call: TRBJ2-1; d_call: -; cdr3_aa: CASSIDSGWGEQFF